The 5 T cell receptor beta chains presented below share a single source sample, sequenced in a study of T-cell memory formation after mild COVID-19. TCRdb re-analysed the 5' RACE reads in MiXCR, keeping a single row per CDR3 protein. The table has roughly 150,000 distinct CDR3 sequences, approximately 26% seen once; the top ten hold approximately 24%. Sequenced input: PBMCs or a T cell subset sorted from them (not recorded which). These receptors were taken from an adult woman who had mild COVID-19 (a few samples of this study predate the infection). Cell type and time point are not known.

This clonotype showed up just a few times. The rearrangement links TRBV7-2 to TRBJ2-7; D unresolved. CDR1 is SGHTA, CDR2 FQGNSA, per germline. Trimming pared 5 bases from V and 0 bases from J, leaving 8 bases between. CDR3 length: 13 residues. As DNA, the CDR3 is TGTGCCAGCAGCCCCCGGAGCTCCTACGAGCAGTACTTC. Its protein product is CASSPRSSYEQYF.

This clonotype showed up just a few times. The chain has TRBV5-1 and TRBJ1-2; D might be TRBD1 (5 bases). Germline lookup yields CDR1 SGHRS and CDR2 YFSETQ. Trimming took off 3 bases at V and 3 bases at J, with 12 bases between the two ends. The CDR3 is 14 residues long. CDR3 in DNA: TGCGCCAGCAGCTATCGGGACGGAGACTATGGCTACACCTTC. Protein product: CASSYRDGDYGYTF.

This clonotype was seen only a few times. The V call is TRBV27, the J call TRBJ1-1, with TRBD1 matching 7 bases. J gave up 4 bases and V 4 bases, and 9 bases lay outside the gene matches. The germline gives CDR1 MNHEY, CDR2 SMNVEV (reference sequence). The CDR3 is 15 residues long. In DNA, the CDR3 is TGTGCCAGCAGTTCCAAGGGGGCTTGGGGCACTGAAGCTTTCTTT. It translates to CASSSKGAWGTEAFF.

The gene calls are TRBV7-9 and TRBJ2-1; maybe TRBD1 (6 bases). Per the germline V gene, CDR1 is SEHNR and CDR2 is FQNEAQ (reference sequence). Trimming took off 4 bases at V and 4 bases at J, with 14 bases between the two ends. The CDR3 loop spans 15 amino acids. The CDR3 nucleotides are TGTGCCAGCAGCTCCGACAGGACAACTTACAATGAGCAGTTCTTC. Its protein product is CASSSDRTTYNEQFF.

This clonotype came up a few times. The CDR3 nucleotides read TGTGCCACCAGTGATTTGCGTCAGGGAAACCAAGAGACCCAGTACTTC. This encodes CATSDLRQGNQETQYF. The J gene is TRBJ2-5, the V gene TRBV24-1, with a tentative D call TRBD1 (5 bases). The CDR3 spans 16 residues. Germline V gene sequence: CDR1 KGHDR, CDR2 SFDVKD. The V end was cut by 0 bases, the J end by 0 bases, with 10 bases between.